The rows below give T cell receptor beta chains drawn from one sample of a study of breast tumors, draining lymph nodes, adjacent tissues. TCRdb reprocessed the multiplex PCR reads via MiXCR and lists one record per CDR3 protein. The sample contains 150,000 to 250,000 distinct CDR3 sequences, 30% to 40% of which appear only once. The sequencing sample was made of axillary lymph node tissue. These receptors originate from a female donor with breast cancer. Some clones in this sample may be carry-over from other donors' samples. Both conserved end residues are part of each CDR3. A D gene is named only where the DNA matches it firmly. Rows give clone size only sometimes, using once, few, many, or a class for an expanded clone.

TRBV13	17	TRBJ1-6	TRBD1	once	CASSPPGQGVTNSPLHF	TGTGCCAGCAGCCCACCTGGACAGGGGGTGACTAATTCACCCCTCCACTTT
TRBV19	15	TRBJ2-7	TRBD2	many	CASSAGTSGWYEQYF	TGTGCCAGTAGTGCCGGGACTAGCGGGTGGTACGAGCAGTACTTC
TRBV7-2	16	TRBJ2-5	TRBD2	-	CASSSPGTSGQETQYF	TGTGCCAGCAGCTCCCCAGGGACTAGCGGACAAGAGACCCAGTACTTC
TRBV6-2/TRBV6-3	12	TRBJ1-2	-	few	CASSLRVDGYTF	TGTGCCAGCAGTTTAAGGGTGGACGGCTACACCTTC
TRBV6-5	15	TRBJ1-4	TRBD1	many	CASRNTGTGNEKLFF	TGTGCCAGCAGGAATACCGGGACAGGCAATGAAAAACTGTTTTTT
TRBV6-1	11	TRBJ1-1	-	-	CASMELTEAFF	TGTGCCAGCATGGAGCTAACTGAAGCTTTCTTT
TRBV10-3	15	TRBJ2-5	-	-	CAISESIGTGETQYF	TGTGCCATCAGTGAGTCAATTGGAACCGGGGAGACCCAGTACTTC
TRBV2	15	TRBJ2-1	-	many	CASSLIERGYNEQFF	TGTGCCAGCAGTTTGATAGAAAGGGGCTACAATGAGCAGTTCTTC
TRBV11-3	14	TRBJ2-5	TRBD2	-	CASRPPRGGETQYF	TGTGCCAGCAGACCACCACGGGGGGGCGAGACCCAGTACTTC
TRBV5-1	14	TRBJ2-2	-	many	CASSLGLLQGELFF	TGCGCCAGCAGCTTGGGACTACTTCAAGGGGAGCTGTTTTTT
TRBV28	15	TRBJ2-7	TRBD2	-	CASSPGLAGVDEQYF	TGTGCCAGCAGTCCCGGACTAGCGGGAGTCGACGAGCAGTACTTC
TRBV12-3/TRBV12-4	15	TRBJ2-1	TRBD2	many	CASSLRGGFGNEQFF	TGTGCCAGCAGTTTACGGGGGGGTTTTGGCAATGAGCAGTTCTTC
TRBV5-5	13	TRBJ1-6	-	-	CASSLGRYSPLHF	TGTGCCAGCAGCTTGGGGAGGTATTCACCCCTCCACTTT
TRBV20-1	13	TRBJ1-1	-	-	CSADSGLDTEAFF	TGCAGTGCCGATAGCGGGTTGGACACTGAAGCTTTCTTT
TRBV29-1	12	TRBJ1-2	-	many	CSVVAGSYGYTF	TGCAGCGTAGTAGCAGGGTCCTATGGCTACACCTTC
TRBV29-1	13	TRBJ2-7	TRBD1	many	CSVSQGALYEQYF	TGCAGCGTATCGCAGGGGGCGCTTTACGAGCAGTACTTC
TRBV7-2	15	TRBJ1-2	-	many	CASSTSGRANYGYTF	TGTGCCAGCTCTACGTCGGGCAGGGCTAACTATGGCTACACCTTC
TRBV18	14	TRBJ2-3	-	many	CASSPGSSTDTQYF	TGTGCCAGCTCCCCGGGATCAAGCACAGATACGCAGTATTTT
TRBV6-2/TRBV6-3	13	TRBJ2-3	TRBD2	few	CATSGSFVDTQYF	TGTGCCACAAGCGGGAGTTTCGTAGATACGCAGTATTTT
TRBV6-6	15	TRBJ1-2	TRBD1	many	CASSYSGQGASGYTF	TGTGCCAGCAGTTACTCGGGACAGGGGGCGAGCGGCTACACCTTC
TRBV6-5	18	TRBJ2-3	-	many	CASSYPRGGARGTDTQYF	TGTGCCAGCAGTTACCCCCGGGGAGGGGCCAGGGGGACAGATACGCAGTATTTT
TRBV18	16	TRBJ1-6	-	many	CASSPGSGSMNSPLHF	TGTGCCAGCTCACCCGGGTCAGGGTCTATGAATTCACCCCTCCACTTT
TRBV5-1	12	TRBJ2-2	-	many	CASRFDTGELFF	TGCGCCAGCCGATTCGACACCGGGGAGCTGTTTTTT
TRBV14	17	TRBJ2-2	TRBD2	many	CASSQDQLAGNTGELFF	TGTGCCAGCAGCCAAGATCAGCTAGCGGGGAACACCGGGGAGCTGTTTTTT
TRBV2	14	TRBJ1-5	TRBD1	many	CASSGQGWDQPQHF	TGTGCCAGCAGTGGACAGGGGTGGGATCAGCCCCAGCATTTT
TRBV20-1	14	TRBJ1-6	-	-	CSATWGNDNSPLHF	TGCAGTGCTACATGGGGGAACGATAATTCACCCCTCCACTTT
TRBV12-3/TRBV12-4	16	TRBJ2-5	TRBD2	many	CASSKPGLAGFETQYF	TGTGCCAGCAGTAAACCGGGACTAGCGGGATTTGAGACCCAGTACTTC
TRBV6-5	15	TRBJ1-3	TRBD1	once	CASSSGGGYGYTIYF	TGTGCCAGCTCTTCAGGGGGGGGCTATGGCTACACCATATATTTT
TRBV19	14	TRBJ1-2	TRBD1	-	CASSLLDRDGGYTF	TGTGCCAGTAGTTTACTCGACAGGGACGGCGGCTACACCTTC
TRBV5-4	15	TRBJ2-1	TRBD2	-	CASSFSGSNPNEQFF	TGTGCCAGCAGCTTTAGCGGGAGTAACCCTAATGAGCAGTTCTTC
TRBV5-1	15	TRBJ2-5	-	-	CASSLETVLQETQYF	TGCGCCAGCAGCTTGGAGACAGTCCTACAAGAGACCCAGTACTTC
TRBV7-9	16	TRBJ2-7	TRBD2	-	CASSARRAGGLGEQYF	TGTGCCAGCAGTGCTAGGAGAGCGGGGGGCCTAGGCGAGCAGTACTTC
TRBV10-1	14	TRBJ2-1	-	many	CASSGQPEDNEQFF	TGCGCCAGCAGTGGCCAGCCCGAAGATAATGAGCAGTTCTTC
TRBV29-1	14	TRBJ1-3	-	many	CSVGHPDSGNTIYF	TGCAGCGTAGGACATCCCGACTCTGGAAACACCATATATTTT
TRBV25-1	16	TRBJ2-2	TRBD2	-	CARDGAGGQGTGELFF	TGTGCTAGAGATGGAGCGGGGGGGCAGGGCACCGGGGAGCTGTTTTTT
TRBV2	15	TRBJ2-5	TRBD1	-	CASRSGTGFEETQYF	TGTGCCAGCAGATCAGGGACAGGTTTTGAAGAGACCCAGTACTTC
TRBV3-1	14	TRBJ1-3	-	many	CASRARGSGNTIYF	TGTGCCAGCAGGGCCCGGGGGTCAGGAAACACCATATATTTT
TRBV7-2	17	TRBJ1-1	TRBD1	-	CASSPGGTGPWGPQAFF	TGTGCCAGCAGCCCTGGGGGGACAGGGCCGTGGGGGCCCCAAGCTTTCTTT
TRBV5-5	16	TRBJ2-5	TRBD2	many	CASRLKSSGMGETQYF	TGTGCCAGCAGACTAAAGTCTAGCGGGATGGGAGAGACCCAGTACTTC
TRBV2	14	TRBJ1-2	TRBD1	many	CASSGVTGNYGYTF	TGTGCCAGCAGTGGTGTGACAGGGAACTATGGCTACACCTTC
TRBV7-8	12	TRBJ2-5	-	many	CASSLGRETQYF	TGTGCCAGCAGCTTGGGTAGGGAGACCCAGTACTTC
TRBV2	14	TRBJ2-3	TRBD2	-	CATVAGGARYEQYF	TGTGCCACCGTAGCGGGTGGGGCCAGGTATGAGCAGTATTTT
TRBV7-7	13	TRBJ2-1	-	many	CASSYNQGGEQFF	TGTGCTAGCAGTTATAACCAGGGGGGTGAGCAGTTCTTC
TRBV30	15	TRBJ1-1	-	-	CAWSNQGWMNTEAFF	TGTGCCTGGTCTAACCAGGGATGGATGAACACTGAAGCTTTCTTT
TRBV30	13	TRBJ1-5	-	many	CAWSASDGQPQHF	TGTGCCTGGAGTGCCTCGGACGGTCAGCCCCAGCATTTT
TRBV5-4	19	TRBJ2-3	TRBD2	-	CASSSGLAGASSSYNEQYF	TGTGCCAGCAGCTCCGGACTAGCGGGGGCCTCGAGCTCCTACAATGAGCAGTATTTT
TRBV20-1	14	TRBJ2-1	TRBD2	many	CSAKLAGPYNEQFF	TGCAGTGCTAAACTAGCGGGGCCGTACAATGAGCAGTTCTTC
TRBV24-1	14	TRBJ1-3	-	-	CATSDPPSGNTIYF	TGTGCCACCAGTGATCCCCCCTCTGGAAACACCATATATTTT